This T cell receptor (beta chain) originates from a study of shared clonotypes between healthy human individuals. The authors divided CD4+ cells into CD45RA+ naive and CD45RA-negative memory subsets. CDR3 length equals 16 residues. Germline V gene data show CDR1 as ENHRY and CDR2 as SYGVKD. V lost 2 bases and J lost 0, with 14 bases in between. Measured with immunoSEQ multiplex PCR; TCRdb has only the in-frame clones, and not every one. Of some 1 million clones listed, 65% to 80% are singletons. Note on this clone: Its antigen is still unknown.

Broader study findings: Clonotype sharing levels among donors were expected to vary with sequencing depth.

The V call is TRBV10-3, the J call TRBJ2-7; a weak D match, TRBD1 (6 bases). Sequencing input: memory CD4+ T cells sorted from blood. Specified subset: CD45RA-negative fraction. The source of this sequence is a young man in good health. The CDR3 DNA follows: TGTGCCATCAGTGAGGGGAATCCAGGGGCCTCCTACGAGCAGTACTTC. Translation: CAISEGNPGASYEQYF.